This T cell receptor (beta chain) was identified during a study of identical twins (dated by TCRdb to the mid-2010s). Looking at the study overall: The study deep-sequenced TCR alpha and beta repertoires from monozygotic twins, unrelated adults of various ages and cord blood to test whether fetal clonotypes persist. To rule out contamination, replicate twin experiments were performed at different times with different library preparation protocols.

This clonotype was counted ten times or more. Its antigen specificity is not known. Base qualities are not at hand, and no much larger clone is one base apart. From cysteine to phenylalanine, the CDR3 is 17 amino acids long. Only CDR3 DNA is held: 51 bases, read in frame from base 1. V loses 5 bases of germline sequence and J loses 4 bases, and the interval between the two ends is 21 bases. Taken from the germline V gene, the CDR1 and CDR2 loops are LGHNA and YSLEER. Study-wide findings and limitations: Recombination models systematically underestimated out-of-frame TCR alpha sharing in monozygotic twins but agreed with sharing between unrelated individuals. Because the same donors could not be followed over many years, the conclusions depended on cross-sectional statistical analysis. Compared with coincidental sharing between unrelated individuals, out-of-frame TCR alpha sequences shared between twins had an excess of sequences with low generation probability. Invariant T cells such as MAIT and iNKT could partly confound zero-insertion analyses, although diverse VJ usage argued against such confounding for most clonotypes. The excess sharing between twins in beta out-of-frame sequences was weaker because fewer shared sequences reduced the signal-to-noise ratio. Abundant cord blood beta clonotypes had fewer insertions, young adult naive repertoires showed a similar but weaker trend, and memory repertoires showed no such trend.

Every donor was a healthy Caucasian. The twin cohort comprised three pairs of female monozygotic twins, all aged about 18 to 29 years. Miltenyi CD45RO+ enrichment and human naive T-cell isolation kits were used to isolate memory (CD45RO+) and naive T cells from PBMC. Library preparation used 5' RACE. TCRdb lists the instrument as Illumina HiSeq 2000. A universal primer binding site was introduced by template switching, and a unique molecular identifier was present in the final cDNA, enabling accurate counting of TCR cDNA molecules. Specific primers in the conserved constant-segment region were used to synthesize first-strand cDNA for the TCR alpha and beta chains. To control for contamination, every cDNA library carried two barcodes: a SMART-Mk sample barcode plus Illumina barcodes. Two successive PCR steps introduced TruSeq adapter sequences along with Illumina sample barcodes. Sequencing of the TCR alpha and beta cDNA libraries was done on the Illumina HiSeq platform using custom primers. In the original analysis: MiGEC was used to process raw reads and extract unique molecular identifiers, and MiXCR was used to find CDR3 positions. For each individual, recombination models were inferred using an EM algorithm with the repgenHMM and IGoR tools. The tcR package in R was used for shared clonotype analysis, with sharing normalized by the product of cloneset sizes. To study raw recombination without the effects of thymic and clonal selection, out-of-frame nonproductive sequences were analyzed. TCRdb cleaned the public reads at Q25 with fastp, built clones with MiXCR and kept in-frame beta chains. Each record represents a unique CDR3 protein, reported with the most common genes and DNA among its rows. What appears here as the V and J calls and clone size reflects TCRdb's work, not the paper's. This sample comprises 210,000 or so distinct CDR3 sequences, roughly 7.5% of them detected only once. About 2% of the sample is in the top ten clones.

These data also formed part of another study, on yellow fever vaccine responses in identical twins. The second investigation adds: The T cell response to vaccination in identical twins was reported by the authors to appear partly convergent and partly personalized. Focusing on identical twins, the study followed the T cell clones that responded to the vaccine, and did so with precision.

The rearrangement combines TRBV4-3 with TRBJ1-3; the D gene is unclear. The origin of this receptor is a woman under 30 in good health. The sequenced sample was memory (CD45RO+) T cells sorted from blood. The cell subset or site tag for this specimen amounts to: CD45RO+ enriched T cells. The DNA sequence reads TGCGCCAGCAGCGCTCGATGGTCTGCCTCGGGAGGAAACACCATATATTTT. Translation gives CASSARWSASGGNTIYF.